Below, 24 T cell receptor beta chains from the same sample are listed, as sequenced in a study of neurological immune-mediated disorders. MiXCR was run by TCRdb on the 5' RACE reads, yielding one entry per CDR3 protein. In the table there are tens of thousands of distinct CDR3 sequences, about 6.9% of which are singletons. The sequenced sample was CD4+ T cells from blood. The receptors come from a woman in her forties in good health.

Many counts were recorded for this clonotype. J is TRBJ2-5 and V is TRBV20-1; 16 positions agree with TRBD2. From germline, CDR1 is DFQATT and CDR2 SNEGSKA (reference sequence). J was trimmed by 4 bases and V by 5 bases; bases with no gene match: 4. This CDR3 contains 15 residues. CDR3 region: CSAGTSGRARETQYF. CDR3 nucleotide sequence: TGCAGTGCTGGGACTAGCGGGAGGGCCCGAGAGACCCAGTACTTC.

This clonotype was recorded many times. The gene calls are TRBV20-1 and TRBJ2-7; D may match TRBD1 or TRBD2 (5 bases each). Per the germline V gene, CDR1 is DFQATT and CDR2 is SNEGSKA (reference sequence). The length of the CDR3 is 13 residues. Between the trimmed V and J ends, which lost 3 bases and 3 bases, there was a span of 12 bases. The chain's CDR3 is CSARGDGGYEQYF. For the CDR3, the DNA is TGCAGTGCTAGGGGGGACGGCGGCTACGAGCAGTACTTC.

This clonotype was picked up many times. This chain connects TRBV7-2 to TRBJ2-4, with D maybe TRBD2 (5 bases). In germline, CDR1 is SGHTA, CDR2 FQGNSA. The V end was cut by 3 bases, the J end by 2 bases, with 8 bases between. This CDR3 comprises 14 residues. CDR3 in DNA: TGTGCCAGCAGCTTGGGAGCGACCAAAAACATTCAGTACTTC. It encodes CASSLGATKNIQYF. Looking up the rest from reference TRBV7-2 and TRBJ2-4 gives the full variable domain: GAGVSQSPSNKVTEKGKDVELRCDPISGHTALYWYRQSLGQGLEFLIYFQGNSAPDKSGLPSDRFSAERTGGSVSTLTIQRTQQEDSAVYLCASSLGATKNIQYFGAGTRLSVL.

This clonotype was counted ten times or more. The chain links TRBV15 to TRBJ2-2; no clear D. CDR1 is LNHNV, CDR2 YYDKDF, per germline (reference sequence). V dropped 1 base and J dropped 1 base, with 10 bases sitting between them. The CDR3 is made up of 16 amino acids. The CDR3 loop is CATSRVLGLNTGELFF. CDR3 bases: TGTGCCACCAGCAGAGTTTTGGGGTTGAACACCGGGGAGCTGTTTTTT.

This clonotype has a count of ten or more. The chain combines TRBV12-3 or TRBV12-4 with TRBJ2-3, with D unclear. There are 12 residues in the CDR3. Trimming left V 2 bases short and J 5 bases short, with 5 bases between. CDR3 DNA: TGTGCCAGCAGTTTATGGGGAGATACGCAGTATTTT. Protein product: CASSLWGDTQYF.

This clonotype was found many times. This sequence joins TRBV6-6 and TRBJ2-3; TRBD1 is a possible D gene (6 bases). The CDR3 runs 16 residues. The V gene's germline CDR1 is MNHNY and CDR2 SVGAGI (reference sequence). V lost 5 bases, J lost 2 bases, and 17 bases lay in between. The CDR3 coding sequence is TGTGCCAGCAGTCTTTTGACAGGCCTCCTCACAGATACGCAGTATTTT. This encodes CASSLLTGLLTDTQYF.

This clonotype was seen many times. The CDR3 DNA reads as TGCGCCAGCAGCTTCCGACAGGACGATTCACCCCTCCACTTT. Translation gives CASSFRQDDSPLHF. This chain links TRBV5-1 with TRBJ1-6; the D gene is possibly TRBD1 (6 bases). Germline CDR1 SGHRS, CDR2 YFSETQ. V lost 2 bases to trimming and J lost 8 bases, with 11 bases between them. The CDR3 consists of 14 residues.

This clonotype was seen ten or more times. The chain recombines TRBV20-1 with TRBJ1-3; 7 bases map to TRBD1. V dropped 6 bases and J dropped 0; count of bases not matched to a gene: 8. The CDR3 has 15 amino acids. CDR1 DFQATT and CDR2 SNEGSKA come from the germline V gene (reference sequence). CDR3 in DNA: TGCAGTGCCCAAAGGACAGGTCTCTCTGGAAACACCATATATTTT. It codes for CSAQRTGLSGNTIYF.

This clonotype showed up many times. The chain links TRBV5-1 to TRBJ2-2, with TRBD1 matching over 8 bases. The CDR3 consists of 16 residues. V dropped 2 bases and J dropped 1; count of bases not matched to a gene: 4. CDR1 is SGHRS and CDR2 is YFSETQ in the germline V gene. The CDR3 nucleotides are TGCGCCAGCAGCTTCGACGGACAGGGGAACACCGGGGAGCTGTTTTTT. Translating it yields CASSFDGQGNTGELFF.

This clonotype was seen many times. The chain employs TRBV4-1 and TRBJ1-5; no reliable D call. Per germline, CDR1 MGHRA and CDR2 YSYEKL. The ends were cut back, 1 base at V and 0 bases at J, with 7 bases in the middle. The CDR3 loop spans 15 amino acids. The CDR3 DNA sequence: TGCGCCAGCAGCCAAGTGAGGGATAGCAATCAGCCCCAGCATTTT. It codes for CASSQVRDSNQPQHF.

In this sample, this clonotype turned up many times. V and J are TRBV9 and TRBJ1-2; D may be TRBD1 (5 bases). The CDR3 is 15 amino acids. CDR1 and CDR2 (germline): SGDLS, YYNGEE. Trimming took off 0 bases at V and 6 bases at J, with 15 bases between the two ends. CDR3 sequence reads: CASSVVGGEGNGYTF. CDR3 DNA: TGTGCCAGCAGCGTAGTGGGGGGGGAAGGAAATGGCTACACCTTC.

This clonotype has ten or more counts. The V gene is TRBV7-2, the J gene TRBJ2-2; D is undetermined. Germline V gene lookup returns CDR1 SGHTA and CDR2 FQGNSA. The germline V and J ends were trimmed by 1 base and 1 base, with 4 bases remaining between them. CDR3 length equals 14 residues. CDR3 sequence: CASSLGQNTGELFF. CDR3 DNA: TGTGCCAGCAGCTTAGGGCAGAACACCGGGGAGCTGTTTTTT.

This chain joins TRBV28 and TRBJ1-1; D gene ambiguous. Germline V lookup: CDR1 MDHEN, CDR2 SYDVKM. The CDR3 sequence is 13 residues long. V dropped 2 bases and J dropped 0 bases, with 4 bases sitting between them. The CDR3 DNA follows: TGTGCCAGCAGTTTAAGGTTGAACACTGAAGCTTTCTTT. The encoded protein is CASSLRLNTEAFF. Combining the CDR3 with reference TRBV28 and TRBJ1-1 gives the whole variable domain DVKVTQSSRYLVKRTGEKVFLECVQDMDHENMFWYRQDPGLGLRLIYFSYDVKMKEKGDIPEGYSVSREKKERFSLILESASTNQTSMYLCASSLRLNTEAFFGQGTRLTVV.

This clonotype occurred many times. The rearrangement links TRBV5-6 to TRBJ1-5; a possible D gene is TRBD1 (5 bases). Trimming pared 3 bases from V and 5 bases from J, leaving 21 bases between. Germline assignment: CDR1 SGHDT and CDR2 YYEEEE. The CDR3 has 17 residues. CDR3 protein: CASSSSWDGTLHQPQHF. CDR3 nucleotide sequence: TGTGCCAGCAGCTCTTCATGGGACGGAACGTTGCATCAGCCCCAGCATTTT. The entire variable domain, with the rest obtained from reference TRBV5-6 and TRBJ1-5, is as follows: DAGVTQSPTHLIKTRGQQVTLRCSPKSGHDTVSWYQQALGQGPQFIFQYYEEEERQRGNFPDRFSGHQFPNYSSELNVNALLLGDSALYLCASSSSWDGTLHQPQHFGDGTRLSIL.

This clonotype was counted at least ten times. The chain uses TRBV5-1 and TRBJ2-1, with 9 positions matching TRBD2. The CDR3 covers 15 residues. Germline CDR1 and CDR2: SGHRS and YFSETQ. V was clipped by 8 bases and J by 2 bases; unmatched bases: 8. In DNA, the CDR3 is TGCGCCAGTCAAATTAGCGGGGGAACCTACAATGAGCAGTTCTTC. It specifies CASQISGGTYNEQFF.

This clonotype was picked up many times. The CDR3 loop is CASSSTGGGDNEQFF. The CDR3 DNA sequence: TGTGCCAGCAGCTCGACGGGAGGCGGGGACAATGAGCAGTTCTTC. The chain has TRBV5-4 and TRBJ2-1, with TRBD2 identical over 7 bases. The V segment lost 3 bases and the J segment 5 bases; nucleotides outside the gene matches: 8. CDR1 is SGHNT, CDR2 YYREEE, per germline (reference sequence). The CDR3 runs to 15 residues.

In its sample, this clonotype was seen many times. The rearrangement uses TRBV5-1 and TRBJ2-7, with D perhaps TRBD2 (6 bases). The germline CDR1 and CDR2 sequences are SGHRS and YFSETQ. This CDR3 is 15 amino acids long. The germline V and J ends were trimmed by 5 bases and 3 bases, with 18 bases remaining between them. The CDR3 reads CASSLRLETYYEQYF. The CDR3 nucleotides read TGCGCCAGCAGTTTGAGACTAGAGACCTACTACGAGCAGTACTTC. The full variable domain, with the rest looked up from reference TRBV5-1 and TRBJ2-7, is KAGVTQTPRYLIKTRGQQVTLSCSPISGHRSVSWYQQTPGQGLQFLFEYFSETQRNKGNFPGRFSGRQFSNSRSEMNVSTLELGDSALYLCASSLRLETYYEQYFGPGTRLTVT.

This clonotype showed up many times. The chain has TRBV4-1 and TRBJ2-1, with D maybe TRBD2 (6 bases). Germline values: CDR1 MGHRA, CDR2 YSYEKL. The CDR3 spans 15 residues. Trimming left V 4 bases short and J 6 bases short, with 16 bases between. This CDR3 reads CASSPDGLSSNEQFF. The CDR3 region has the DNA TGCGCCAGCAGCCCGGATGGACTATCTAGCAATGAGCAGTTCTTC.

The chain has TRBV30 and TRBJ2-3, with 11 bases identical to TRBD1. The CDR3 has 15 amino acids. J gave up 4 bases and V 2 bases, and 5 bases lay outside the gene matches. Germline loops: CDR1 GTSNPN, CDR2 SVGIG (reference sequence). CDR3 protein: CAWSLWTGGADTQYF. In DNA form, the CDR3 reads TGTGCCTGGAGTCTATGGACAGGGGGCGCAGATACGCAGTATTTT.

This clonotype was observed at least ten times. The V gene is TRBV7-8, the J gene TRBJ1-5; D might be TRBD1 (6 bases). Germline V gene lookup returns CDR1 SGHVS and CDR2 FQNEAQ. Trimming pared 8 bases from V and 7 bases from J, leaving 15 bases between. This CDR3 is 13 amino acids long. The CDR3 sequence: CASAEQGGQPQHF. The CDR3, as DNA: TGTGCCAGCGCGGAACAGGGTGGACAGCCCCAGCATTTT.

This clonotype was counted many times. The chain employs TRBV5-1 and TRBJ2-7, with TRBD1 identical over 9 bases. The CDR3 has 15 amino acids. J was trimmed by 6 bases and V by 4 bases; bases with no gene match: 11. CDR1 is SGHRS and CDR2 is YFSETQ in the germline V gene. CDR3: CASSGSGQGEGEQYF. As DNA, the CDR3 is TGCGCCAGCAGCGGATCGGGACAGGGTGAGGGCGAGCAGTACTTC.

This clonotype has ten or more counts. This chain uses TRBV7-2 with TRBJ1-2; D ambiguous. Between the trimmed V and J ends, which lost 7 bases and 7 bases, there was a span of 25 bases. From germline, CDR1 is SGHTA and CDR2 FQGNSA. The CDR3 is 16 residues long. For the CDR3, the DNA is TGTGCCAGCAACTTTGGGTGGGGTATTCAAGCGGGTGGCTACACCTTC. Its translation is CASNFGWGIQAGGYTF.

This clonotype showed up many times. The V and J genes are TRBV5-1 and TRBJ2-1; 12 bases fit TRBD2. V dropped 3 bases and J dropped 6; count of bases not matched to a gene: 7. The germline gives CDR1 SGHRS, CDR2 YFSETQ. CDR3 length equals 16 residues. The CDR3, as DNA: TGCGCCAGCAGCTGGGGGCCGGGACTAGCGGGCAATGAGCAGTTCTTC. It translates to CASSWGPGLAGNEQFF.

This clonotype was recorded at least ten times. This chain joins TRBV20-1 and TRBJ2-1; 7 bases fit TRBD1. This CDR3 contains 14 residues. After removal of 0 bases from V and 6 bases from J, the junction contained 5 bases not matched to a gene. The germline CDR1 and CDR2 sequences are DFQATT and SNEGSKA (reference sequence). CDR3 protein: CSAREAGTVNEQFF. The CDR3 DNA follows: TGCAGTGCTAGAGAGGCCGGGACAGTCAATGAGCAGTTCTTC.